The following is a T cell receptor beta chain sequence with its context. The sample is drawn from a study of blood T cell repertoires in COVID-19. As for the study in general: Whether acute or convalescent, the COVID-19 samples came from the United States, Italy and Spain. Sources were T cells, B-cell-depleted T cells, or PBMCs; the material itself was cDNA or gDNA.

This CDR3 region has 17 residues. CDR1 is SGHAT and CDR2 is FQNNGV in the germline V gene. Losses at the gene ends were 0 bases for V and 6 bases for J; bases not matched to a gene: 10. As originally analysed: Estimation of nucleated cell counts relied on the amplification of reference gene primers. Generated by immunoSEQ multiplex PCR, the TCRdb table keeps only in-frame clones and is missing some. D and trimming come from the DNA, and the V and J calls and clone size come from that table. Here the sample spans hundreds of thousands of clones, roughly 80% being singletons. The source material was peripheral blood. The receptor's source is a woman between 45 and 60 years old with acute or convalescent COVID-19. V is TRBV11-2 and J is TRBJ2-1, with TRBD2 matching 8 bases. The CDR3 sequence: CASSLDRLAGKSNEQFF. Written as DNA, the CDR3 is TGTGCCAGCAGCTTAGATCGCTTAGCGGGGAAGAGCAATGAGCAGTTCTTC.